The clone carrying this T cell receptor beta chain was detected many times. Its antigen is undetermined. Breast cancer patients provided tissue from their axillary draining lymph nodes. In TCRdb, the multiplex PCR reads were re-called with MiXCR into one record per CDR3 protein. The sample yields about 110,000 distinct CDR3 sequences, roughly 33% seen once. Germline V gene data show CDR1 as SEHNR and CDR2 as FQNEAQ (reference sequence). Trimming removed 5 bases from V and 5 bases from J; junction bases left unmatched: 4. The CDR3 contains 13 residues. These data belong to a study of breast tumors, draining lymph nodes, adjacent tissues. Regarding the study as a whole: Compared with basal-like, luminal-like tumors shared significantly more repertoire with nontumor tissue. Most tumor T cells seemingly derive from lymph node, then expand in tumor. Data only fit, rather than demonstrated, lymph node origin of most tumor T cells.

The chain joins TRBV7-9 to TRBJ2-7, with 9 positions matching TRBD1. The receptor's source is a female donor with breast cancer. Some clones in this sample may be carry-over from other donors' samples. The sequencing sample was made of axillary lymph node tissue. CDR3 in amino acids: CASSQDRGDEQYF. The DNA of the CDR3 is TGTGCCAGCAGCCAAGACAGGGGGGACGAGCAGTACTTC.